The rows below give T cell receptor beta chains drawn from one sample of a study of T cell responses to AZD1222 COVID-19 vaccine. Libraries were prepared by immunoSEQ multiplex PCR; TCRdb keeps only in-frame clonotypes and omits some of them. The table includes approximately 130,000 clones, around 90% detected once. Material: peripheral blood, obtained 28 days after the second AZD1222 dose. The receptors come from an adult who received the AZD1222 COVID-19 vaccine. CDR3s include the opening cysteine and the closing phenylalanine or tryptophan. The D gene is left open where the match is weak. Clone size, where shown, is once, few, many, or a class for clones that have expanded.

TRBD1	15	TRBV7-9	NA	TRBJ2-1	TGTGCCAGCAGCCCCGGGACAGGGGGCCGCAATGAGCAGTTCTTC	CASSPGTGGRNEQFF
TRBD2	19	TRBV5-5	NA	TRBJ2-3	TGTGCCAGCAGCTCCGGACTAGCGGGAGTGGGGGCTAGCACAGATACGCAGTATTTT	CASSSGLAGVGASTDTQYF
TRBD1	15	TRBV19	NA	TRBJ2-7	TGTGCCAGTAGTCCTACCGACAGGGGATCGTACGAGCAGTACTTC	CASSPTDRGSYEQYF
NA	16	TRBV30	NA	TRBJ2-3	TGTGCCTGGAGTGTCGGAGGCAGGGCCGGCACAGATACGCAGTATTTT	CAWSVGGRAGTDTQYF
NA	14	TRBV7-9	few	TRBJ2-7	TGTGCCAGCAGCCCACCGGGACGGAACTACGAGCAGTACTTC	CASSPPGRNYEQYF
NA	15	TRBV7-9	NA	TRBJ1-1	TGTGCCACCAGGGTCGTCAGGGACGTGAACACTGAAGCTTTCTTT	CATRVVRDVNTEAFF
TRBD1	15	TRBV7-3	NA	TRBJ2-7	TGTGCCAGCAGCCCAACGGCGACAGGGACCTACGAGCAGTACTTC	CASSPTATGTYEQYF
NA	17	TRBV4-3	NA	TRBJ2-2	TGCGCCAGCAGCCAAGAGGCGTTAACATCGAACACCGGGGAGCTGTTTTTT	CASSQEALTSNTGELFF
TRBD1	15	TRBV28	NA	TRBJ2-7	TGTGCCAGCAGTTTGGGGACAGGGAGAGTCCACGAGCAGTACTTC	CASSLGTGRVHEQYF
TRBD1	15	TRBV30	NA	TRBJ1-2	TGTGCCTGGAGTATCGGGACAGGGGGCGCGTATGGCTACACCTTC	CAWSIGTGGAYGYTF
TRBD2	15	TRBV9	few	TRBJ2-1	TGTGCCAGCAGCGTAGCTAGCGGGAGGATCGGTGAGCAGTTCTTC	CASSVASGRIGEQFF
NA	18	TRBV15	NA	TRBJ2-1	TGTGCCACCAGCAGAGCCCCGGGACGGCCTAGCTCCTACAATGAGCAGTTCTTC	CATSRAPGRPSSYNEQFF
NA	12	TRBV5-5	NA	TRBJ2-5	TGTGCCAGCAGCCCTAGAGGGGAGACCCAGTACTTC	CASSPRGETQYF
TRBD1	17	TRBV27	NA	TRBJ1-1	TGTGCCAGCAGTTCCGACCCAAGACAGGGGGCAAGAACTGAAGCTTTCTTT	CASSSDPRQGARTEAFF
TRBD1	15	TRBV27	NA	TRBJ1-5	TGTGCCAGCAGCCCATCTGACAGGGACGGTCAGCCCCAGCATTTT	CASSPSDRDGQPQHF
NA	14	TRBV19	NA	TRBJ1-2	TGTGCCAGTAGTATTTGGGGCAGGGACTATGGCTACACCTTC	CASSIWGRDYGYTF
NA	13	TRBV4-2	NA	TRBJ1-5	TGTGCCAGCAGCCAAGAGCGGCATCAGCCCCAGCATTTT	CASSQERHQPQHF
NA	12	TRBV7-9	NA	TRBJ2-7	TGTGCCAGCAGGACCCTAGGCGGCGAGCAGTACTTC	CASRTLGGEQYF
NA	12	TRBV7-2	NA	TRBJ1-1	TGTGCCAGCAGCTTAGGGCTCACTGAAGCTTTCTTT	CASSLGLTEAFF
TRBD2	17	TRBV3-1/TRBV3-2	NA	TRBJ2-3	TGTGCCAGCAGCGCCCGGACTAGCGGGAGTGGCACAGATACGCAGTATTTT	CASSARTSGSGTDTQYF
NA	13	TRBV24-1	NA	TRBJ1-2	TGTGCCACCAGTGATTCGGCGTGGGCTGGCTACACCTTC	CATSDSAWAGYTF
NA	13	TRBV10-3	NA	TRBJ1-5	TGTGCCATCACCGGACACCCAAATCAGCCCCAGCATTTT	CAITGHPNQPQHF
TRBD1	14	TRBV19	NA	TRBJ2-5	TGTGCCAGTAGCCTACAGGGGTTCGGGGAGACCCAGTACTTC	CASSLQGFGETQYF
TRBD2	16	TRBV5-1	once	TRBJ2-1	TGCGCCAGCAGCTTGTTAGCGGGGTCTGATTACAATGAGCAGTTCTTC	CASSLLAGSDYNEQFF
NA	15	TRBV9	NA	TRBJ1-2	TGTGCCAGCAGCGTAGGAGGACGGCAAAACTATGGCTACACCTTC	CASSVGGRQNYGYTF
NA	15	TRBV6-5	NA	TRBJ1-5	TGTGCCAGCAGTTACTCTGGCGGTGTCCATCAGCCCCAGCATTTT	CASSYSGGVHQPQHF
NA	10	TRBV20-1	NA	TRBJ2-7	TGCAGTGCTAGTGGGGGGCTTCAGTACTTC	CSASGGLQYF
TRBD2	15	TRBV2	NA	TRBJ2-2	TGTGCCAGCAGTCCCACTAGCGGAACCACCGGGGAGCTGTTTTTT	CASSPTSGTTGELFF
NA	20	TRBV5-1	NA	TRBJ1-2	TGCGCCAGCAGCTTGGGGCGAATGGGCGGACAGTCGTTAGCTAACTATGGCTACACCTTC	CASSLGRMGGQSLANYGYTF
NA	14	TRBV5-1	NA	TRBJ1-5	TGCGCCAGCAGCTTTGGAGAGGGCAATCAGCCCCAGCATTTT	CASSFGEGNQPQHF
NA	14	TRBV5-1	NA	TRBJ2-1	TGCGCCAGCAGGTCCGCTCAGGGTTTTAATGAGCAGTTCTTC	CASRSAQGFNEQFF
TRBD1	14	TRBV30	NA	TRBJ2-7	TGTGCCTGGAGGACCGGGACAGGGGTGCGGGAGCAGTACTTC	CAWRTGTGVREQYF
TRBD1	16	TRBV14	NA	TRBJ2-6	TGTGCCAGCAGCCGGACAGGTCGCTCTGGGGCCAACGTCCTGACTTTC	CASSRTGRSGANVLTF
NA	16	TRBV5-1	NA	TRBJ2-1	TGCGCCAGCAGCGCTGGGGGCGCTAGCGGCTACAATGAGCAGTTCTTC	CASSAGGASGYNEQFF
TRBD2	19	TRBV7-2	NA	TRBJ2-5	TGTGCCAGCAGCTTTAGCGGGCTAGCGGGGGCCGTATACCAAGAGACCCAGTACTTC	CASSFSGLAGAVYQETQYF
NA	16	TRBV6-2/TRBV6-3	NA	TRBJ1-5	TGTGCCAGCAGTTACTCGATGGGGGAAGGAAATCAGCCCCAGCATTTT	CASSYSMGEGNQPQHF
TRBD2	17	TRBV4-3	NA	TRBJ2-2	TGCGCCAGCAGCCAAGCGATTACTAGCGGGGGAAGCGGGGAGCTGTTTTTT	CASSQAITSGGSGELFF
NA	15	TRBV7-2	NA	TRBJ1-2	TGTGCCAGCAGCTCCTATCAGGGCGTTCCTTATGGCTACACCTTC	CASSSYQGVPYGYTF
TRBD2	19	TRBV28	NA	TRBJ2-1	TGTGCCAGCCCCCCTGGGCGGGAGTATAGGGCCAGGTCCTACAATGAGCAGTTCTTC	CASPPGREYRARSYNEQFF
NA	14	TRBV25-1	NA	TRBJ1-1	TGTGCCAGCAGTGAATTCCAGAGTAACACTGAAGCTTTCTTT	CASSEFQSNTEAFF
NA	13	TRBV6-5	NA	TRBJ1-2	TGTGCCAGCAGTATACCTAGGGGGGATGGCTACACCTTC	CASSIPRGDGYTF
TRBD1	15	TRBV28	once	TRBJ2-7	TGTGCCAGCAGTTTGGGTGCGGACAGGACCTACGAGCAGTACTTC	CASSLGADRTYEQYF
TRBD1	15	TRBV28	NA	TRBJ1-6	TGTGCCAGCAACCGACCGGGACAGGGTAATTCACCCCTCCACTTT	CASNRPGQGNSPLHF
NA	11	TRBV12-3/TRBV12-4	NA	TRBJ2-3	TGTGCCGTCCGCTATGGGGGTACGCAGTATTTT	CAVRYGGTQYF